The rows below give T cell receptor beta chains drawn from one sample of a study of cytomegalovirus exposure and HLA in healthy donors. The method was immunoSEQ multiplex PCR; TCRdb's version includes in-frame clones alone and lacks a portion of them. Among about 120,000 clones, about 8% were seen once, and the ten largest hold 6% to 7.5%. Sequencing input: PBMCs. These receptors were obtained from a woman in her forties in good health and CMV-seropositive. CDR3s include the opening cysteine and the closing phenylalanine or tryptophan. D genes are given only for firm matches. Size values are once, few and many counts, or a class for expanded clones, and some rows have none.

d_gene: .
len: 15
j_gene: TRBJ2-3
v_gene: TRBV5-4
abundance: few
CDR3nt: TGTGCCAGCAGCGCCGGGGGTACTAGCACAGATACGCAGTATTTT
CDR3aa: CASSAGGTSTDTQYF

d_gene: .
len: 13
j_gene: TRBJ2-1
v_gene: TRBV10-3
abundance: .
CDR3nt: TGTGCCATCAGTGACAGTACCTACAATGAGCAGTTCTTC
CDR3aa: CAISDSTYNEQFF

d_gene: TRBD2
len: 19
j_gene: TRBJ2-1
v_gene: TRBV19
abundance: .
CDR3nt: TGTGCCAGTAGTATAGATAAACAACCTTCCGGACTAGGGTACAATGAGCAGTTCTTC
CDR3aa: CASSIDKQPSGLGYNEQFF

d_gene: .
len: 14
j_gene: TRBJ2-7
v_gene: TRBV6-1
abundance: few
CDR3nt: TGTGCCAGCAGTGAAGGTGGCGGCTCCTACGAGCAGTACTTC
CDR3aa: CASSEGGGSYEQYF

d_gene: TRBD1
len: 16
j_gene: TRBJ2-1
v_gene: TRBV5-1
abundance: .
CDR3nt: TGCGCCAGCAGCTGGGGGACAGAGGGGCCCTACAATGAGCAGTTCTTC
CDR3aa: CASSWGTEGPYNEQFF

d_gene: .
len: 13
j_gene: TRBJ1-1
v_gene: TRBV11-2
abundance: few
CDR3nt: TGTGCCAGCAGCTTGGGAAGGGGAACTGAAGCTTTCTTT
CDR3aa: CASSLGRGTEAFF

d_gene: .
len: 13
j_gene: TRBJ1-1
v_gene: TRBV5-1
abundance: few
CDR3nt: TGCGCCAGCAGCTTGGCCCAGAACACTGAAGCTTTCTTT
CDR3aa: CASSLAQNTEAFF

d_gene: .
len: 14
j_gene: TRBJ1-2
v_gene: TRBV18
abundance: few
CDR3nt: TGTGCCAGCTCACCTCGGGAGTTGAACTATGGCTACACCTTC
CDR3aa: CASSPRELNYGYTF

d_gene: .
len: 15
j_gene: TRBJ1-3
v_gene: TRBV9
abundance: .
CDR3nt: TGTGCCAGCAGCCTGACGGGGAGCTCTGGAAACACCATATATTTT
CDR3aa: CASSLTGSSGNTIYF

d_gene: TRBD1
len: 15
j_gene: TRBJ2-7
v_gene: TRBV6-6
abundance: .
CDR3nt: TGTGCCAGCAGTCAAGGACAGGGGGCGACCTACGAGCAGTACTTC
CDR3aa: CASSQGQGATYEQYF

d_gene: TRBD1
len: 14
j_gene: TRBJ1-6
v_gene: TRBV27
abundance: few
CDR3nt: TGTGCCAGCAGCCACCGGGACAGTAGTTCACCCCTCCACTTT
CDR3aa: CASSHRDSSSPLHF

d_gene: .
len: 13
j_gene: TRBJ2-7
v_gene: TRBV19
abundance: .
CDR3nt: TGTGCCAGTAGTACCAATCGGGTTGGCGAGCAGTACTTC
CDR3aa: CASSTNRVGEQYF

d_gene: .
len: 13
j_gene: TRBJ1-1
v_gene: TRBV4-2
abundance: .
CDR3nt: TGTGCCAGCGGGACGAGGAGGGGCGCTGAAGCTTTCTTT
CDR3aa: CASGTRRGAEAFF

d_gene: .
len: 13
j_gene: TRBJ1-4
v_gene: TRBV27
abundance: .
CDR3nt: TGTGCCAGCGGGTCCAGGGTGGATGAAAAACTGTTTTTT
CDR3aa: CASGSRVDEKLFF

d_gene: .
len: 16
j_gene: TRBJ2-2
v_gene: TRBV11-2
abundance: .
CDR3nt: TGTGCCAGCAGTAGAGGACAGTTCGCGAACACCGGGGAGCTGTTTTTT
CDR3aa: CASSRGQFANTGELFF

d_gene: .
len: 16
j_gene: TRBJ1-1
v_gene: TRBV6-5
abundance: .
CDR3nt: TGTGCCAGCAGTTACTCCTACCCATACCAGAACACTGAAGCTTTCTTT
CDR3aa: CASSYSYPYQNTEAFF

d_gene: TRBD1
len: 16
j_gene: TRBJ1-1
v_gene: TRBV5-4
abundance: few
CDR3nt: TGTGCCAGCAGCTACAACAGACAGGGGAGGAAGGCTGAAGCTTTCTTT
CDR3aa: CASSYNRQGRKAEAFF

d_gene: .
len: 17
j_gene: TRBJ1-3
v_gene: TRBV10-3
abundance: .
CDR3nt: TGTGCCATCAGTGAGGGGGCGGGAATAGGCTCTGGAAACACCATATATTTT
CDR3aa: CAISEGAGIGSGNTIYF

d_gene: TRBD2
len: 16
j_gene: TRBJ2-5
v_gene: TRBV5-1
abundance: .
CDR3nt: TGCGCCAGCAGTGATTCCCCACTAGCGGCCCAAGAGACCCAGTACTTC
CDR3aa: CASSDSPLAAQETQYF

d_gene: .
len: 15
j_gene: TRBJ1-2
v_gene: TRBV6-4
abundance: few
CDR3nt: TGTGCCAGCAGTCGAGAGAGGACAAATTTAGGTGGCTACACCTTC
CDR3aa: CASSRERTNLGGYTF

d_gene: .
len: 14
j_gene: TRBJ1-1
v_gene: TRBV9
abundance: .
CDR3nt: TGTGCCAGCAGCGTAGCATACAGGTTCACTGAAGCTTTCTTT
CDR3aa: CASSVAYRFTEAFF

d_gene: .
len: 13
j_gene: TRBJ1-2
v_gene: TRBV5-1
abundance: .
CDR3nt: TGCGCCAGCAGTCAGGATGGAACTGAGGGCTACACCTTC
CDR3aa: CASSQDGTEGYTF

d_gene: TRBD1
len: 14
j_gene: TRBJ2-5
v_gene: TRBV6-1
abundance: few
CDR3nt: TGTGCCAGATTCCGGGACAGGGCAAAAGAGACCCAGTACTTC
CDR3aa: CARFRDRAKETQYF

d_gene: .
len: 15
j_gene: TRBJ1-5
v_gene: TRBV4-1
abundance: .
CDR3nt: TGCGCCAGCAGCCCCGAGGGAGTTAGCAATCAGCCCCAGCATTTT
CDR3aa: CASSPEGVSNQPQHF

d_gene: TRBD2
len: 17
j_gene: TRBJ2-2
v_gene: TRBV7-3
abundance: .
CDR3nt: TGTGCCAGCAGCTTAACCCCCAGACTAGCGGGAACCGGGGAGCTGTTTTTT
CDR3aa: CASSLTPRLAGTGELFF

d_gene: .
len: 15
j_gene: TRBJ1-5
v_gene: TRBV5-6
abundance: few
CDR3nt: TGTGCCAGCAGCTTGAGCCGGGGCGCGGGGCAGCCCCAGCATTTT
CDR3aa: CASSLSRGAGQPQHF

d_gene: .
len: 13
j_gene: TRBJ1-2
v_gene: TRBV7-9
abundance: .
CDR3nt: TGTGCCAGCAGCCCGGGAGGACTCTATGGCTACACCTTC
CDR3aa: CASSPGGLYGYTF

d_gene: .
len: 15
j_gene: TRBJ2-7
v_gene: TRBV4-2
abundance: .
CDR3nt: TGTGCCAGCAGCCAAGCTGGGGACACCTCCTACGAGCAGTACTTC
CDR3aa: CASSQAGDTSYEQYF

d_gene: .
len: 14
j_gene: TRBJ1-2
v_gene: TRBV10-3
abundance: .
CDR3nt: TGTGCCATCACATTGGACACTTTTAACTATGGCTACACCTTC
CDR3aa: CAITLDTFNYGYTF

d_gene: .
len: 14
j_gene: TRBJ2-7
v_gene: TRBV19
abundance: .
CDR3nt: TGTGCCAGTAGTATAGGAGGAGGAATCGACGAGCAGTACTTC
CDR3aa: CASSIGGGIDEQYF

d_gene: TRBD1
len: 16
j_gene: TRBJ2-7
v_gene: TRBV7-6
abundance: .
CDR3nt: TGTGCCAGCAGCTTAGCCCCCGGGACAGCGTCCTACGAGCAGTACTTC
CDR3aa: CASSLAPGTASYEQYF

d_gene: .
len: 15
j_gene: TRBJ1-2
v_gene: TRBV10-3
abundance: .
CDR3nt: TGTGCCATCAGTGAGTTGGAGGGAGGGTTGTATGGCTACACCTTC
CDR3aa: CAISELEGGLYGYTF

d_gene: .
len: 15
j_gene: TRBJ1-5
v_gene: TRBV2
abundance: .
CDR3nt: TGTGCCAGCAGTGAACAACACCTCAGCAATCAGCCCCAGCATTTT
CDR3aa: CASSEQHLSNQPQHF

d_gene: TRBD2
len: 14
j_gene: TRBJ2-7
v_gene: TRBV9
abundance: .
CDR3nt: TGTGCCAGCAGCGTTAGCGGGGGTGCTCTCGAGCAGTACTTC
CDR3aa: CASSVSGGALEQYF

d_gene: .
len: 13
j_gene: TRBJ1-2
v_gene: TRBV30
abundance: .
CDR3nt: TGTGCCTGGAGTCAGGTGTCCTACTATGGCTACACCTTC
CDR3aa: CAWSQVSYYGYTF

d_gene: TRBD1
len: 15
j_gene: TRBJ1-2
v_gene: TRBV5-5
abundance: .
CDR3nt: TGTGCCAGCAGCTTGGACGGCTTCGCACAGGGGCATCCCACCTTC
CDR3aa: CASSLDGFAQGHPTF

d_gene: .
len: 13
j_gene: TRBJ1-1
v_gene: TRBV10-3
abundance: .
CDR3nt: TGTGCCATTGCAGGGAATTTGGACACTGAAGCTTTCTTT
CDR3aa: CAIAGNLDTEAFF

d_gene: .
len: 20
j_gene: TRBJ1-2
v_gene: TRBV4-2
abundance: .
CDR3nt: TGTGCCAGCAGCCAACTGGGGGCAGGCGAGGGGCTTGGTCCTAACTATGGCTACACCTTC
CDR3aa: CASSQLGAGEGLGPNYGYTF

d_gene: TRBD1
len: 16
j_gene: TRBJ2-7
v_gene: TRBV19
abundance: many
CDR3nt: TGTGCCAGTAGTAGAAGACAGGGCCCTATTTCCTACGAGCAGTACTTC
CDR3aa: CASSRRQGPISYEQYF

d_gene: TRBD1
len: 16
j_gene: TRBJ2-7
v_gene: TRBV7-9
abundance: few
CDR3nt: TGTGCCAGCAGCTTGTTAGAGACAGGGTCCCCCTACGAGCAGTACTTC
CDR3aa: CASSLLETGSPYEQYF

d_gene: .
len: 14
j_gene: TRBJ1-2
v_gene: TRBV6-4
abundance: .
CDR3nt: TGTGCCAGCAGTGACAACGGACAGAGACATGGCTACACCTTC
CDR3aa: CASSDNGQRHGYTF

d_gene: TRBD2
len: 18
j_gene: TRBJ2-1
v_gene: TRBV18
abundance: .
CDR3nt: TGTGCCAGCTCACCTTGGGCTAGCGGAACGTACACATCAAATGAGCAGTTCTTC
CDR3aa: CASSPWASGTYTSNEQFF

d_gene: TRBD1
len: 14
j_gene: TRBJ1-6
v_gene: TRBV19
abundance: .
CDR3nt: TGTGCCAGTAGCTATGGACAGGGAGTATCGCCCCTCCACTTT
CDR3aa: CASSYGQGVSPLHF

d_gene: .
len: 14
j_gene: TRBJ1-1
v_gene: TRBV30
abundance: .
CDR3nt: TGTGCCTGGAGGGCGGGACGGTTGAACACTGAAGCTTTCTTT
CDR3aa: CAWRAGRLNTEAFF

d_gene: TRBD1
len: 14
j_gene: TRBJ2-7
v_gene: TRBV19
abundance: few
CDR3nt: TGTGCCAGCAGTCTGGGACAGGAGGGATACGAGCAGTACTTC
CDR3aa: CASSLGQEGYEQYF

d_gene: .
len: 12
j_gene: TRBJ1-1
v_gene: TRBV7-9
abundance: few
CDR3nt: TGTGCCAGCAGCTTAGGTCTCCGGGGAGCTTTCTTT
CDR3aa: CASSLGLRGAFF

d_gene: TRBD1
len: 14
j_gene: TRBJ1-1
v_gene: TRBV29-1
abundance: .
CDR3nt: TGCAGCGTTGATACAGGGGGGTCGGGCACTGAAGCTTTCTTT
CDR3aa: CSVDTGGSGTEAFF

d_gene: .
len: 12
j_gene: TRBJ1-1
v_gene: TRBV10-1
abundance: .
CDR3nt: TGCGCCAGCAGCTACGGGAACACTGAAGCTTTCTTT
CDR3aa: CASSYGNTEAFF

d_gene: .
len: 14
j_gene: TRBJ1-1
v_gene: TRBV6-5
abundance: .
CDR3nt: TGTGCCAGCAGTTCAGGATATTTGAACACTGAAGCTTTCTTT
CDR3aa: CASSSGYLNTEAFF

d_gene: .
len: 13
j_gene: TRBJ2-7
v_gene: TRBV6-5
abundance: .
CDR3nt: TGTGCCAGCAGTCGCGGGACTCCCGACGAGCAGTACTTC
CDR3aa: CASSRGTPDEQYF

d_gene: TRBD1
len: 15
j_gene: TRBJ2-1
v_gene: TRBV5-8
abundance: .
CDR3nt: TGTGCCAGCAGCTTGGGACAGGGGACATACAATGAGCAGTTCTTC
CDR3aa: CASSLGQGTYNEQFF

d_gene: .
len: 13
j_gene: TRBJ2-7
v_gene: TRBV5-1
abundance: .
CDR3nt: TGCGCCAGCAGCTGGGAGCAGGGGTACGAGCAGTACTTC
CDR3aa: CASSWEQGYEQYF

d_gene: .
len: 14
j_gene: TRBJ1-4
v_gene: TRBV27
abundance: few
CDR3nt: TGTGCCAGCAGCCACAGGGACACTGGGGAAAAACTGTTTTTT
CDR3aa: CASSHRDTGEKLFF

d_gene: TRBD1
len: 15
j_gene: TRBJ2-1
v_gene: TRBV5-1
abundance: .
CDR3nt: TGCGCCAGCAGCTCAACAGGGGGGTTGGGCAATGAGCAGTTCTTC
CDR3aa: CASSSTGGLGNEQFF